This entry concerns a single T cell receptor (beta chain). The data originate from a study of blood T cell repertoires in COVID-19. Study details: COVID-19 samples from acute and convalescent phases originated in the United States, Italy and Spain. PBMCs, B-cell-depleted T cells, or T cells were the source of the cDNA or gDNA that made up the material.

The authors' processing: Estimation of nucleated cell counts was performed using reference gene primer amplification. The method was immunoSEQ multiplex PCR; TCRdb's version includes in-frame clones alone and lacks a portion of them. V, J and clone size were drawn from that table, and D and trimming were deduced from the DNA. The sample lists over 100,000 clones, roughly 84% occurring once. This CDR3 is built from 14 residues. V lost 0 bases and J lost 0, with 5 bases in between. Per germline, CDR1 SGDLS and CDR2 YYNGEE. The source of this sequence is a middle-aged man with acute or convalescent COVID-19. This rearrangement joins TRBV9 to TRBJ2-3; D ambiguous. Sequencing was carried out using peripheral blood. The CDR3 bases are TGTGCCAGCAGCGTAGCGAGGAGCACAGATACGCAGTATTTT. Protein product: CASSVARSTDTQYF. The whole variable domain, filled in from reference TRBV9 and TRBJ2-3, reads DSGVTQTPKHLITATGQRVTLRCSPRSGDLSVYWYQQSLDQGLQFLIQYYNGEERAKGNILERFSAQQFPDLHSELNLSSLELGDSALYFCASSVARSTDTQYFGPGTRLTVL.